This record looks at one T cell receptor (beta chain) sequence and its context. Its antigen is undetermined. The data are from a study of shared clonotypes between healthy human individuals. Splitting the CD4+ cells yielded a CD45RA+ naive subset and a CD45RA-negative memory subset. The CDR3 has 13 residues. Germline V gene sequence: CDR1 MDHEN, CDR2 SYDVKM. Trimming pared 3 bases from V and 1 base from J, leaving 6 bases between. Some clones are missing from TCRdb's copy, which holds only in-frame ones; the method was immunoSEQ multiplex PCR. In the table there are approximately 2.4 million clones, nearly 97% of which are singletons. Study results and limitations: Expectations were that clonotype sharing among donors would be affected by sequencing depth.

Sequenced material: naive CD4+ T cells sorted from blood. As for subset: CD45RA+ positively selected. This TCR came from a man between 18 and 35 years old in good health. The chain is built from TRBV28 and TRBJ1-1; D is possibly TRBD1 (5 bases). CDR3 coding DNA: TGTGCCAGCAGTTTCAGGGCGAACACTGAAGCTTTCTTT. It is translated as CASSFRANTEAFF. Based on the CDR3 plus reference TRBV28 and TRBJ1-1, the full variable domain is DVKVTQSSRYLVKRTGEKVFLECVQDMDHENMFWYRQDPGLGLRLIYFSYDVKMKEKGDIPEGYSVSREKKERFSLILESASTNQTSMYLCASSFRANTEAFFGQGTRLTVV.